This passage covers 6 T cell receptor beta chains from one sample sequenced in a study of cytomegalovirus exposure and HLA in healthy donors. PCR primers comprised 60 Vbeta and 13 Jbeta primers. TCRdb keeps only in-frame clones here, not all; method: immunoSEQ multiplex PCR. The sample records under 200,000 clones, around 80% being singletons. Sequencing used PBMCs. These receptors were collected from a woman between 45 and 60 years old in good health and CMV-seropositive.

Note on this clone: The junction does not match germline at one end; this may be a read error. J is TRBJ2-3 and V is TRBV7-9; 9 bases are a match to TRBD2. This CDR3 has 17 amino acids. CDR1 SEHNR and CDR2 FQNEAQ come from the germline V gene (reference sequence). The CDR3 protein is CSSSLISAGGYAHTQYF. CDR3 in DNA: TGTTCCAGCAGCTTAATTTCAGCGGGAGGTTATGCACATACGCAGTATTTT.

V is TRBV9 and J is TRBJ2-1, with 10 bases matching TRBD2. This CDR3 region has 15 residues. Germline CDR1 is SGDLS and CDR2 is YYNGEE. Trimming removed 0 bases from V and 6 bases from J; junction bases left unmatched: 3. The chain's CDR3 is CASSVALAGVNEQFF. DNA of the CDR3: TGTGCCAGCAGCGTAGCGCTAGCGGGAGTCAATGAGCAGTTCTTC.

The chain links TRBV29-1 to TRBJ2-3; 8 nucleotides align to TRBD1. After removal of 4 bases from V and 3 bases from J, the junction contained 3 bases not matched to a gene. The CDR3 is 13 amino acids. Germline CDR1 reads SQVTM; CDR2 reads ANQGSEA. In nucleotides, the CDR3 is TGCAGCGTTGGGACAGGGCGGACAGATACGCAGTATTTT. Its translation is CSVGTGRTDTQYF.

The rearrangement joins TRBV15 to TRBJ2-1; 7 nucleotides align to TRBD2. V was pared by 2 bases and J by 0 bases, with 16 bases of the junction left unmatched. The germline V gene encodes CDR1 LNHNV and CDR2 YYDKDF (reference sequence). The CDR3 is 20 amino acids. The CDR3 DNA reads TGTGCCACCAGCAGATCTACGGGTCTAGCGGAGATTTTCTCCTACAATGAGCAGTTCTTC. This gives the protein CATSRSTGLAEIFSYNEQFF.

The CDR3 DNA sequence: TGTGCCAGCAGTTACAGGGGCAAAAAGAACACTGAAGCTTTCTTT. Encoded protein: CASSYRGKKNTEAFF. This rearrangement joins TRBV6-5 to TRBJ1-1; D is perhaps TRBD1 (5 bases). CDR1 and CDR2 (germline): MNHEY, SVGAGI. V lost 2 bases to trimming and J lost 1 base, with 11 bases between them. The length of the CDR3 is 15 residues.

The V gene is TRBV9, the J gene TRBJ2-2; TRBD2 agrees at 9 bases. The CDR3 is 18 residues long. V was pared by 4 bases and J by 6 bases, with 16 bases of the junction left unmatched. Germline lookup yields CDR1 SGDLS and CDR2 YYNGEE. CDR3 loop: CASSSQTPGLALPGELFF. CDR3 coding DNA: TGTGCCAGCAGCTCCCAAACGCCGGGACTAGCACTCCCCGGGGAGCTGTTTTTT.